The T cell receptor (beta chain) described here comes from a study of CD8 T cells in Susac syndrome. Random hexamers were used to reverse transcribe the RNA input (roughly 0.5 to 1 ug). A single record per CDR3 protein comes from TCRdb applying MiXCR to the immunoSEQ multiplex PCR reads. Altogether approximately 70,000 distinct CDR3 sequences are present, 90% to 95% being singletons, with the ten largest covering about 0.61%. The V and J ends lost 5 bases and 6 bases respectively, with 16 bases between them. The CDR3 is 15 amino acids. Germline CDR1 is SEHNR and CDR2 is FQNEAQ (reference sequence). This clonotype originated in a human donor with multiple sclerosis. Sequenced material: CD8+ T cells from PBMCs. The V gene is TRBV7-9, the J gene TRBJ2-2; D perhaps matches TRBD2 (6 bases). CDR3 amino acids: CASSPHLGGAGELFF. The CDR3 coding sequence is TGTGCCAGCAGCCCCCACCTGGGGGGAGCCGGGGAGCTGTTTTTT.